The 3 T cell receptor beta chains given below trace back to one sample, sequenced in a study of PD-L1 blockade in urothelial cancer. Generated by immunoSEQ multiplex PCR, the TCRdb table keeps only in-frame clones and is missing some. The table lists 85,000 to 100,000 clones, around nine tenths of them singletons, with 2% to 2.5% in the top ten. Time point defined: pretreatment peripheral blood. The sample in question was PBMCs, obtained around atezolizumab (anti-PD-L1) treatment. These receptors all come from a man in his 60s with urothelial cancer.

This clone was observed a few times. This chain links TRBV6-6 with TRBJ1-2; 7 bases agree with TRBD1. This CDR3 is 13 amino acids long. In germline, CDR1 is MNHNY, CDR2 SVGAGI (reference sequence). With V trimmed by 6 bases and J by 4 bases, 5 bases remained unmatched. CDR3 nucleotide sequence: TGTGCCAGCAGCACGGGACAGCGCTATGGCTACACCTTC. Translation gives CASSTGQRYGYTF.

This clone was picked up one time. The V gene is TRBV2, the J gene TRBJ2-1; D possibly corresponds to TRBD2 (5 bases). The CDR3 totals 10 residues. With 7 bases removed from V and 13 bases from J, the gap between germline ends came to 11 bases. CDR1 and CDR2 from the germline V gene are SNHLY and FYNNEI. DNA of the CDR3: TGTGCCAGCAAAGGAGCGGTTCAGTTCTTC. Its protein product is CASKGAVQFF.

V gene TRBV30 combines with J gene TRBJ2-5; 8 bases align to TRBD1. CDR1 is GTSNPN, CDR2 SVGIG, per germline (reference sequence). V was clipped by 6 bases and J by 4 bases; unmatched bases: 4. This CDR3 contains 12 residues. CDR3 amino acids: CACGQGGETQYF. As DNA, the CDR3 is TGTGCCTGTGGACAGGGAGGAGAGACCCAGTACTTC.